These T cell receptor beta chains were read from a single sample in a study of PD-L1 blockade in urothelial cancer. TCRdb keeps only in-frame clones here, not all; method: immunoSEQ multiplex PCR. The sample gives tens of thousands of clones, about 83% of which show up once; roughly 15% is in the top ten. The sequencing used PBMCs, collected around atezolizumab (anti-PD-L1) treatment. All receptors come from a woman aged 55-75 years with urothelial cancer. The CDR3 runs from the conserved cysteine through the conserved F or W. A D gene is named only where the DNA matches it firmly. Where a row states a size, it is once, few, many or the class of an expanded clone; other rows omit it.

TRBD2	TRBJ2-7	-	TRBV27	TGTGCCAGCAGCGAACTAGCGGCCCATTCCTACGAGCAGTACTTC	CASSELAAHSYEQYF
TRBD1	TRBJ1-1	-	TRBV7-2	TGTGCCAGCAGCGTACAGGGGTGGGACACTGAAGCTTTCTTT	CASSVQGWDTEAFF
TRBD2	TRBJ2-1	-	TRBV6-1	TGTGCCAGCACCTCCCTAGCGGGAGTTAAGAATGAGCAGTTCTTC	CASTSLAGVKNEQFF
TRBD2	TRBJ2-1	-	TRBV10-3	TGTGCCATCAGACCAGCGGGGGTGTCCTACAATGAGCAGTTCTTC	CAIRPAGVSYNEQFF
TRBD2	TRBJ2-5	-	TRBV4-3	TGCGCCAGCAGCCAAGCCGGGGGGGTCCAAGAGACCCAGTACTTC	CASSQAGGVQETQYF
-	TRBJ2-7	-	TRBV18	TGTGCCAGCTCACTTACTTCACCCTTTGGACAGCGAACAGCCTACGAGCAGTACTTC	CASSLTSPFGQRTAYEQYF
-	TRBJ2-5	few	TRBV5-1	TGCGCCAGCAGCTTCGGAGAGTCGGGTGCTACCCAGTACTTC	CASSFGESGATQYF
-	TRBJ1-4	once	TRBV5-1	TGCGCCAGCAGCTTGGAGGCGGGCACTAATGAAAAACTGTTTTTT	CASSLEAGTNEKLFF
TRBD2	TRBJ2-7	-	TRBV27	TGTGCCGTAGCCGGGAGGTCCTACGAGCAGTACTTC	CAVAGRSYEQYF
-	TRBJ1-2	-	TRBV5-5	TGTGCCAGCAGCAGCTACCTGACAGAATACTATGGCTACACCTTC	CASSSYLTEYYGYTF
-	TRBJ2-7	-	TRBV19	TGTGCCAGTAGTATAGAGCGGGACGACGAGCAGTACTTC	CASSIERDDEQYF
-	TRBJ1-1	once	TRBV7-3	TGTGCCAGCAGCTTAGGCAGGGGGAACACTGAAGCTTTCTTT	CASSLGRGNTEAFF
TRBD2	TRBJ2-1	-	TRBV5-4	TGTGCCAGCAGCTTGGCGGTTTCACTAGCGGGGGACAATGAGCAGTTCTTC	CASSLAVSLAGDNEQFF
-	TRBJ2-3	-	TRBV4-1	TGCGCCAGCAGCCAAATGGGGCGGGCGGGGACGGATACGCAGTATTTT	CASSQMGRAGTDTQYF
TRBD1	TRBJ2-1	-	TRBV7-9	TGTGCCAGCACCTTGCCATTATTGGACAGGGTATACAATGAGCAGTTCTTC	CASTLPLLDRVYNEQFF
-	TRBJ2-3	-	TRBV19	TGTGCCAGTAGTATTAGGCAGTTAGAGGGGCCTAGCGGCACAGATACGCAGTATTTT	CASSIRQLEGPSGTDTQYF
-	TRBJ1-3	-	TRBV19	TGTGCCAGTAGTATGGCCAGGGGATCCTCTGGAAACACCATATATTTT	CASSMARGSSGNTIYF
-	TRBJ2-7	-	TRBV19	TGTGCCAGTAGTCTGATCAGGGGCCAGCAGTACTTC	CASSLIRGQQYF
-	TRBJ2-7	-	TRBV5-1	TGCGCCAGCAGCTTGGTGGGCGCCTCCTACGAGCAGTACTTC	CASSLVGASYEQYF
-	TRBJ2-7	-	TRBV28	TGTGCCAGCACGAGGGATCCATCCTACGAGCAGTACTTC	CASTRDPSYEQYF
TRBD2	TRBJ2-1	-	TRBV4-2	TGTGCCAGCAGCCAAGTGGCTAGCGGGGACAATGAGCAGTTCTTC	CASSQVASGDNEQFF
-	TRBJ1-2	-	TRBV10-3	TGTGCCATCAGTGAGTCGAGAGTAAACGGCTACACCTTC	CAISESRVNGYTF
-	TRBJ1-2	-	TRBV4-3	TGCGCCAGCAGCCAAGATGGAGGGGACTATGGCTACACCTTC	CASSQDGGDYGYTF
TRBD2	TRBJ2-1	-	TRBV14	TGTGCCAGCAGCCAAGTCTGGCTAGCGGGAAACAATGAGCAGTTCTTC	CASSQVWLAGNNEQFF
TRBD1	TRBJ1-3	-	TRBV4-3	TGCGCCAGCAGCCCAAGACAGGGGGCAAACACCATATATTTT	CASSPRQGANTIYF
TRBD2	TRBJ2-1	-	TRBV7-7	TGTGCCAGCAGCCGTATAAGTTCTGGCGGGAGGGCCGTGAATGAGCAGTTCTTC	CASSRISSGGRAVNEQFF
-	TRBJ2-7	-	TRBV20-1	TGCAGTGCTAGAGTTGCGTTCGAGCAGTACTTC	CSARVAFEQYF
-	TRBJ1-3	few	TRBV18	TGTGCCAGCTCACCAGTTACTGACTCTGGAAACACCATATATTTT	CASSPVTDSGNTIYF
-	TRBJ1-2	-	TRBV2	TGTGCCAGCAGTGAAGAGGCCCTTAGGGGCTACGCCTTC	CASSEEALRGYAF
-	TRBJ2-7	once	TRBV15	TGTGCCACCAGCAGAGATCGACAGGCTACCTACGAGCAGTACTTC	CATSRDRQATYEQYF
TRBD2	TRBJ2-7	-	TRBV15	TGTGCCACCAGCCTAATTGGGACTAGCGGGCAGGAGCGGTACTTC	CATSLIGTSGQERYF
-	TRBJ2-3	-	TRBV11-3	TGTGCCAGCAGCTTAGGAACAGGGTTCACAGATACGCAGTATTTT	CASSLGTGFTDTQYF
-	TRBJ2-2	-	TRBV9	TGTGCCAGCAGCGTAGCAGAAGGACGGGGCACCGGGGAGCTGTTTTTT	CASSVAEGRGTGELFF
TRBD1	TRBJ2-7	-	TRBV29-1	TGCAGCGTTGAGAGGGGTCAGGGGGTATCCTACGAGCAGTACTTC	CSVERGQGVSYEQYF
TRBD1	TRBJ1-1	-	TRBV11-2	TGTGCCAGCAGCGCGCGACAGGGGATGAACACTGAAGCTTTCTTT	CASSARQGMNTEAFF
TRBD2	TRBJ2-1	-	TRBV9	TGTGCCAGCAGCGAACTAGCGGATCACAATGAGCAGTTCTTC	CASSELADHNEQFF
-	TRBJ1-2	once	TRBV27	TGTGCCAGCAGCAAACAGGAACTAAACTATGGCTACACCTTC	CASSKQELNYGYTF
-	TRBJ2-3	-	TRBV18	TGTGCCAGCTCACCCGGGACTTCTAGCACAGATACGCAGTATTTT	CASSPGTSSTDTQYF
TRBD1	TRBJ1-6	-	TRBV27	TGTGCCAGCAGTCCGCGGACAGGGTGGTCCTATAATTCACCCCTCCACTTT	CASSPRTGWSYNSPLHF
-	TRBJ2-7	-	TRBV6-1	TGTGCCAGCAGTGACGGCCTAGTCTACGAGCAGTACTTC	CASSDGLVYEQYF
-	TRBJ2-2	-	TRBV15	TGTGCCACCAGCAGAGTAAGGGGGACCGGGGAGCTGTTTTTT	CATSRVRGTGELFF
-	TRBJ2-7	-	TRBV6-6	TGTGCCAGCACATTTCTCCCCGGTACCTACGAGCAGTACTTC	CASTFLPGTYEQYF
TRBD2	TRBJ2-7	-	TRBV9	TGTGCCAGCAGCGTACAAGCGGGAGGGTCCTACGAGCAGTACTTC	CASSVQAGGSYEQYF
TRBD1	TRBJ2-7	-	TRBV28	TGTGCCAGCAGTTCCTCCGGGACAGCAGGGGAGCAGTACTTC	CASSSSGTAGEQYF
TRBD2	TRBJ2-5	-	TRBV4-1	TGCGCCAGCAGCCAAGGACTAGCGGAAGAGACCCAGTACTTC	CASSQGLAEETQYF
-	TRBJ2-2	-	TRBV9	TGTGCCAGCAGCGCAGGCCCACCCGGACTGTTCGCGAACACCGGGGAGCTGTTTTTT	CASSAGPPGLFANTGELFF
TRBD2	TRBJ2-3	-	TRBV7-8	TGTGCCAGCAGCTTAGAGCGCGGGGGGGTCACAGATACGCAGTATTTT	CASSLERGGVTDTQYF
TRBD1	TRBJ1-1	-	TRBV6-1	TGTGCCAGCAGTGAGGACAGGGGAAACACTGAAGCTTTCTTT	CASSEDRGNTEAFF
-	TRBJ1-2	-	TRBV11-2	TGTGCCAGCAGCTCCCGGGAGAACTATGGCTACACCTTC	CASSSRENYGYTF
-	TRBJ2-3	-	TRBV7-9	TGTGCCAGCAGCCCAGGGGGGGATACGCAGTATTTT	CASSPGGDTQYF